Listed here is a single TCR beta chain. These data are taken from a study of blood T cell repertoires in COVID-19. Study information: In each case, the material was cDNA or gDNA derived from T cells, B-cell-depleted T cells, or PBMCs.

Clones were read by immunoSEQ multiplex PCR, and TCRdb kept only the in-frame ones, dropping some. This sample carries hundreds of thousands of clones, 85% to 90% of them seen once, and the ten largest clones take 1.5% to 2%. The V end lost 7 bases, the J end lost 0 bases, and 18 bases lay between the germline ends. The CDR3 has 17 amino acids. The V gene's germline CDR1 is SGHAT and CDR2 FQNNGV. Sequenced input: peripheral blood. J is TRBJ2-2 and V is TRBV11-2, with a tentative D call TRBD1 (7 bases). The sequence came from a woman under 40 with COVID-19, enrolled during active disease. The CDR3, as DNA: TGTGCCAGCAACGACAGGGTTACGGGAGCGAACACCGGGGAGCTGTTTTTT. Encoded protein: CASNDRVTGANTGELFF.